The 15 T cell receptor beta chains presented below share a single source sample, sequenced in a study of lung T cells in sarcoidosis with Löfgren's syndrome. TCRdb reprocessed the reads via MiXCR and lists one record per CDR3 protein. The sample contains fewer than 80,000 distinct CDR3 sequences, around 21% of which appear only once. Input material: CD4+ T cells from PBMCs. These receptors came from a human donor with sarcoidosis (Löfgren's syndrome or another form), or a control subject (not recorded which).

Details on this clonotype: One base away lies a much larger clone, so this may be a sequencing read error. The rearrangement uses TRBV20-1 and TRBJ1-2, with 7 bases lining up with TRBD1. The V segment lost 3 bases and the J segment 7 bases; nucleotides outside the gene matches: 2. CDR1 is DFQATT, CDR2 SNEGSKA, per germline (reference sequence). This CDR3 is built from 11 residues. The CDR3 region has the DNA TGCAGTGCTAGGACAGGGACTGGCTACACCTTC. It encodes CSARTGTGYTF.

This clonotype was found many times. J is TRBJ1-5 and V is TRBV2, with D possibly being TRBD1 (5 bases). With 4 bases removed from V and 8 bases from J, the gap between germline ends came to 12 bases. The V gene's germline CDR1 is SNHLY and CDR2 FYNNEI. The CDR3 extends over 13 amino acids. CDR3 bases: TGTGCCAGCAGTGTAGAGGGGAGGAAGCCCCAGCATTTT. This translates into CASSVEGRKPQHF.

This clonotype was counted many times. The chain uses TRBV28 and TRBJ2-5, with TRBD1 identical over 7 bases. Trimming removed 5 bases from V and 5 bases from J; junction bases left unmatched: 8. The CDR3 totals 14 residues. CDR1 and CDR2 from the germline V gene are MDHEN and SYDVKM. CDR3: CASSTRQGWETQYF. Here the CDR3 DNA reads TGTGCCAGCAGTACCAGACAGGGTTGGGAGACCCAGTACTTC.

As concerns this clonotype: Since a much larger clone is just one base distant, this may be a read error. This chain links TRBV6-2 or TRBV6-3 with TRBJ1-1; 7 nucleotides align to TRBD1. This CDR3 spans 14 amino acids. Per germline, CDR1 MNHEY and CDR2 SVGEGT. The DNA of the CDR3 is TGTGCCAGCAGTGTAGGGACAGCGAACGCTGAAGCTTTCTTT. Its translation: CASSVGTANAEAFF.

J is TRBJ1-1 and V is TRBV3-1; the D is unclear. Germline CDR1 LGHDT, CDR2 YNNKEL (reference sequence). V dropped 0 bases and J dropped 4 bases, with 3 bases sitting between them. The CDR3 is 12 amino acids. The CDR3 region is CASSQDPTEAFF. CDR3 nucleotides: TGTGCCAGCAGCCAAGACCCCACTGAAGCTTTCTTT. The full variable domain, completed using reference TRBV3-1 and TRBJ1-1, is DTAVSQTPKYLVTQMGNDKSIKCEQNLGHDTMYWYKQDSKKFLKIMFSYNNKELIINETVPNRFSPKSPDKAHLNLHINSLELGDSAVYFCASSQDPTEAFFGQGTRLTVV.

This clonotype was detected a few times. This chain uses TRBV11-1 with TRBJ2-3, with 9 bases identical to TRBD2. The CDR3 consists of 15 residues. Germline V gives CDR1 SGHAT, CDR2 FQDESV (reference sequence). The J segment lost 1 base and the V segment lost 2 bases, leaving 1 base of the junction unmatched. The CDR3 DNA reads TGTGCCAGCAGCTTAATAGCGGGAGGCACAGATACGCAGTATTTT. Translated, it gives CASSLIAGGTDTQYF.

Ten or more counts support this clonotype. The chain links TRBV27 to TRBJ2-1; 7 positions agree with TRBD2. V shed 7 bases, J shed 6 bases, and the junction held 12 bases outside the gene matches. CDR3 length: 15 residues. Looked up from germline, CDR1 is MNHEY and CDR2 is SMNVEV (reference sequence). The CDR3 coding sequence is TGTGCCAGCAAGCGGGAAGGGGCGCGGGGCAATGAGCAGTTCTTC. This codes for CASKREGARGNEQFF.

This clonotype was recorded many times. The chain employs TRBV6-2 or TRBV6-3 and TRBJ2-1; possibly TRBD1 or TRBD2 for D (6 bases each). V lost 10 bases and J 7 bases, leaving 17 bases between the germline ends. Germline loops: CDR1 MNHEY, CDR2 SVGEGT. The CDR3 sequence is 13 residues long. The CDR3, as DNA: TGTGCCACAGGGGAGGTTTCGAAAAATGAGCAGTTCTTC. Residues: CATGEVSKNEQFF.

In its sample, this clonotype ranks as medium-sized. This chain joins TRBV6-1 and TRBJ2-1, with 11 bases aligning to TRBD2. The CDR3 loop spans 15 amino acids. Trimming cost V 6 bases and J 8 bases; bases outside gene matches: 9. In germline, CDR1 is MNHNS, CDR2 SASEGT. As DNA, the CDR3 is TGTGCCAGCAGGACGACTAGCGGGGTCCTCCATGAGCAGTTCTTC. Protein product: CASRTTSGVLHEQFF.

This clonotype was observed many times. The chain employs TRBV6-6 and TRBJ1-5; D is perhaps TRBD1 (5 bases). The ends were cut back, 2 bases at V and 4 bases at J, with 9 bases in the middle. Germline assignment: CDR1 MNHNY and CDR2 SVGAGI (reference sequence). This CDR3 contains 14 residues. The CDR3 bases are TGTGCCAGCAGTTACACGAACAGGAATCAGCCCCAGCATTTT. Its protein is CASSYTNRNQPQHF.

The sample holds a few counts of this clonotype. The chain joins TRBV18 to TRBJ2-7; 8 bases map to TRBD2. The CDR3 is 14 amino acids. With 5 bases clipped from V and 2 bases from J, the junction kept 5 bases outside the gene matches. Germline lookup yields CDR1 KGHSH and CDR2 LQKENI. Written as DNA, the CDR3 is TGTGCCAGCTCATATATTAGCGGGACCTACGAGCAGTACTTC. This translates into CASSYISGTYEQYF.

This clonotype was seen repeatedly, ten times or more. This rearrangement joins TRBV20-1 to TRBJ2-5; TRBD1 matches 8 bases. The germline gives CDR1 DFQATT, CDR2 SNEGSKA (reference sequence). Trimming at V came to 2 bases and at J to 7 bases, leaving 12 bases not matched to a gene. This CDR3 has 15 amino acids. CDR3 bases: TGCAGTGCTAGAACCGGGACAGGTTCTGGAGGGACCCAGTACTTC. Translating gives CSARTGTGSGGTQYF.

As for this clonotype: A read error may explain this, as a much larger clone is one base away. The V call is TRBV2, the J call TRBJ2-5; D is unclear. Looked up from germline, CDR1 is SNHLY and CDR2 is FYNNEI. This CDR3 is 14 amino acids long. The CDR3 loop is CGSNQLRTQETQYF. Here the CDR3 DNA reads TGTGGCAGCAATCAGTTGCGGACCCAAGAGACCCAGTACTTC. The full variable domain, its missing parts supplied by reference TRBV2 and TRBJ2-5, is EPEVTQTPSHQVTQMGQEVILRCVPISNHLYFYWYRQILGQKVEFLVSFYNNEISEKSEIFDDQFSVERPDGSNFTLKIRSTKLEDSAMYFCGSNQLRTQETQYFGPGTRLLVL.

This clonotype was detected many times. This chain joins TRBV18 and TRBJ1-1, with TRBD1 matching over 9 bases. The CDR3 is made up of 14 amino acids. The germline V gene has CDR1 KGHSH and CDR2 LQKENI. The V gene end was trimmed by 6 bases and the J gene end by 3 bases; junction bases not matched to a gene: 5. The CDR3 region is CASSRQGGDTEAFF. The DNA for the CDR3 is TGTGCCAGCTCTAGACAGGGGGGCGACACTGAAGCTTTCTTT.

There are many counts of this clonotype. V is TRBV7-9 and J is TRBJ2-5, with 8 nucleotides matching TRBD1. CDR1 and CDR2 (germline): SEHNR, FQNEAQ (reference sequence). CDR3 size: 15 residues. Germline trimming cut 5 bases from V and 1 base from J; bases unmatched to any gene: 6. CDR3: CASSDQTGAQETQYF. The CDR3 nucleotides read TGTGCCAGCAGCGACCAGACAGGGGCCCAAGAGACCCAGTACTTC.